Listed here are 27 T cell receptor beta chains from one sample, sequenced in a study of T cells after yellow fever vaccination. TCRdb ran MiXCR on the 5' RACE reads and lists one entry per CDR3 protein. The sample has roughly 300,000 distinct CDR3 sequences, around 8.1% seen once. Source: PBMCs, taken about 41 days after the first yellow fever vaccination. The receptors here all came from a man aged 18 to 30 who received the YFV17D yellow fever vaccine.

This clonotype was picked up a small number of times. This chain connects TRBV20-1 to TRBJ1-6; TRBD1 matches at 7 bases. The germline CDR1 and CDR2 sequences are DFQATT and SNEGSKA (reference sequence). V was pared by 3 bases and J by 8 bases, with 7 bases of the junction left unmatched. CDR3 length equals 14 residues. CDR3: CSARPEGTDSPLHF. Here the CDR3 DNA reads TGCAGTGCTAGGCCCGAAGGGACAGATTCACCCCTCCACTTT.

This chain links TRBV11-1 with TRBJ2-3, with a weak D call TRBD2 (7 bases). This CDR3 has 16 amino acids. Trimming removed 1 base from V and 3 bases from J, with 14 bases in between. The germline V gene encodes CDR1 SGHAT and CDR2 FQDESV (reference sequence). CDR3 amino acids: CASSLVLAGATDTQYF. In DNA form, the CDR3 reads TGTGCCAGCAGCTTAGTCCTCGCGGGGGCTACAGATACGCAGTATTTT.

This clonotype turned up a few times. The chain combines TRBV6-5 with TRBJ1-5; D is ambiguous. The CDR3 spans 15 residues. CDR1 and CDR2 from the germline V gene are MNHEY and SVGAGI. The V end lost 5 bases, the J end lost 0 bases, and 11 bases lay between the germline ends. The CDR3 is CASSPDWNSNQPQHF. Here the CDR3 DNA reads TGTGCCAGCAGTCCCGACTGGAATAGCAATCAGCCCCAGCATTTT.

This clonotype has only a few counts. The rearrangement uses TRBV5-5 and TRBJ1-2; TRBD1 is a possible D gene (5 bases). V shed 3 bases and J shed 4 bases, with 13 bases lying between them. This CDR3 comprises 14 residues. Germline V gene sequence: CDR1 SGHKS, CDR2 YYEKEE (reference sequence). In DNA form, the CDR3 reads TGTGCCAGCAGCTCGTTACAGGTTGGCTATGGCTACACCTTC. Its protein is CASSSLQVGYGYTF.

A few counts support this clonotype. The rearrangement joins TRBV4-2 to TRBJ2-1, with 7 bases matching TRBD2. From germline, CDR1 is LGHNA and CDR2 YNFKEQ. This CDR3 is 16 amino acids long. Losses at the gene ends were 0 bases for V and 3 bases for J; bases not matched to a gene: 5. The CDR3 loop reads CASSQDRAGLYNEQFF. Written as DNA, the CDR3 is TGTGCCAGCAGCCAAGATCGAGCGGGGCTCTACAATGAGCAGTTCTTC.

This clonotype showed up many times. The chain is built from TRBV12-3 or TRBV12-4 and TRBJ2-7; D might be TRBD1 (6 bases). With 1 base removed from V and 2 bases from J, the gap between germline ends came to 12 bases. The CDR3 runs to 15 residues. The CDR3 reads CASSLGAGVPYEQYF. In DNA, the CDR3 is TGTGCCAGCAGTTTAGGGGCAGGGGTCCCCTACGAGCAGTACTTC.

The rearrangement joins TRBV11-3 to TRBJ2-2; D unclear. Germline V gene sequence: CDR1 SGHNT, CDR2 YENEEA. The CDR3 consists of 13 residues. Deletions cut 1 base from V and 5 bases from J, with 5 bases between. CDR3 region: CASSLGATGELFF. The CDR3 coding sequence is TGTGCCAGCAGCTTAGGAGCGACCGGGGAGCTGTTTTTT.

V is TRBV12-3 or TRBV12-4 and J is TRBJ1-6; D ambiguous. This CDR3 is built from 13 residues. Between the trimmed V and J ends, which lost 6 bases and 7 bases, there was a span of 10 bases. The CDR3 is CASSLGSNSPLHF. The CDR3 nucleotides are TGTGCCAGCAGCCTGGGATCGAATTCACCCCTCCACTTT.

V gene TRBV4-2 combines with J gene TRBJ2-7; 7 bases fit TRBD2. The junction had 13 bases not matched to a gene; V was cut back by 1 base and J by 4 bases. The CDR3 contains 17 residues. The germline gives CDR1 LGHNA, CDR2 YNFKEQ. As DNA, the CDR3 is TGTGCCAGCAGCCAAGGCGTTGTTGCAGCGGGGATTTACGAGCAGTACTTC. Residues: CASSQGVVAAGIYEQYF.

A few counts support this clonotype. The chain has TRBV4-1 and TRBJ2-1; TRBD2 is a possible D gene (6 bases). The V end was cut by 1 base, the J end by 4 bases, with 14 bases between. CDR1 and CDR2 (germline): MGHRA, YSYEKL. This CDR3 region has 16 residues. The CDR3 loop is CASSQALRGHYNEQFF. CDR3 coding DNA: TGCGCCAGCAGCCAAGCCTTGCGGGGCCATTACAATGAGCAGTTCTTC.

This clonotype was counted between two and nine times. J is TRBJ1-3 and V is TRBV19, with a weak D call TRBD1 (5 bases). The CDR3 totals 16 residues. The germline gives CDR1 LNHDA, CDR2 SQIVND (reference sequence). V was shortened by 7 bases and J by 0 bases, with 16 bases between the two germline ends. The CDR3 is CASIRGGFGSGNTIYF. The CDR3 coding sequence is TGTGCCAGTATCCGTGGGGGGTTCGGCTCTGGAAACACCATATATTTT.

The chain couples TRBV5-1 to TRBJ1-2, with TRBD1 identical over 7 bases. There are 15 residues in the CDR3. V lost 0 bases to trimming and J lost 7 bases; unmatched junction nucleotides: 9. Germline CDR1 SGHRS, CDR2 YFSETQ. For the CDR3, the DNA is TGCGCCAGCAGCTTGGATACCATACAGGGGAGTGGCTACACCTTC. Its protein product is CASSLDTIQGSGYTF.

The J gene is TRBJ1-2, the V gene TRBV20-1, with D perhaps matching TRBD1 (5 bases). Per the germline V gene, CDR1 is DFQATT and CDR2 is SNEGSKA (reference sequence). The V end was cut by 3 bases, the J end by 4 bases, with 21 bases between. The CDR3 totals 16 residues. CDR3 DNA: TGCAGTGCTAGCGGCAGCACCAGGGCTTTTGGCTATGGCTACACCTTC. It is translated as CSASGSTRAFGYGYTF.

CDR3: CSARDRLRGNTGELFF. In DNA form, the CDR3 reads TGCAGTGCTAGAGATCGCCTAAGGGGGAACACCGGGGAGCTGTTTTTT. The chain uses TRBV20-1 and TRBJ2-2, with D maybe TRBD1 (5 bases). V dropped 0 bases and J dropped 1 base, with 12 bases sitting between them. The CDR3 contains 16 residues. Germline V lookup: CDR1 DFQATT, CDR2 SNEGSKA (reference sequence).

The V call is TRBV20-1, the J call TRBJ2-5; 10 nucleotides align to TRBD2. This CDR3 spans 13 amino acids. Germline lookup yields CDR1 DFQATT and CDR2 SNEGSKA (reference sequence). CDR3 DNA: TGCGGAAAGAGCCTAGCGGGGGTGGAGACCCAGTACTTC. This encodes CGKSLAGVETQYF.

This clonotype was observed a handful of times. The V call is TRBV12-3 or TRBV12-4, the J call TRBJ2-5, with a weak D call TRBD1 (6 bases). The V and J ends lost 4 bases and 2 bases respectively, with 11 bases between them. The CDR3 contains 14 residues. The CDR3 loop reads CASSYIQGQETQYF. CDR3 nucleotides: TGTGCCAGCAGTTATATACAGGGACAAGAGACCCAGTACTTC.

This clonotype was detected only a few times. The genes are TRBV20-1 and TRBJ2-3; 12 bases fit TRBD2. The germline V gene encodes CDR1 DFQATT and CDR2 SNEGSKA (reference sequence). The CDR3 contains 16 residues. The J segment lost 2 bases and the V segment lost 3 bases, leaving 6 bases of the junction unmatched. The CDR3 region has the DNA TGCAGTGCTAGCGCCCTAGCGGGGGGGTTCACAGATACGCAGTATTTT. Its protein is CSASALAGGFTDTQYF.

This clonotype has at least ten counts. The chain joins TRBV9 to TRBJ2-3; D is perhaps TRBD1 or TRBD2 (5 bases each). The CDR3 is 15 amino acids. CDR1 is SGDLS and CDR2 is YYNGEE in the germline V gene. The V and J ends lost 1 base and 2 bases respectively, with 11 bases between them. Here the CDR3 reads CASSVSWGNTDTQYF. DNA for the CDR3: TGTGCCAGCAGCGTATCCTGGGGGAACACAGATACGCAGTATTTT.

This clonotype has a handful of counts. This sequence joins TRBV6-6 and TRBJ1-1, with TRBD1 matching over 8 bases. V shed 6 bases, J shed 9 bases, and the junction held 9 bases outside the gene matches. There are 13 residues in the CDR3. Germline CDR1 MNHNY, CDR2 SVGAGI (reference sequence). CDR3 DNA sequence: TGTGCCAGCAGGCCTGACAGGGGCCGGCAAGCTTTCTTT. It encodes CASRPDRGRQAFF.

J is TRBJ2-5 and V is TRBV4-1, with 8 bases fitting TRBD1. V lost 7 bases and J lost 4; bases outside the gene matches: 8. This CDR3 contains 14 residues. Germline V CDR1 and CDR2: MGHRA, YSYEKL. CDR3 region: CASTGQGRGETQYF. CDR3 in DNA: TGCGCCAGCACCGGACAGGGTCGGGGAGAGACCCAGTACTTC.

The V call is TRBV6-1, the J call TRBJ1-1; 8 nucleotides align to TRBD1. Germline V gene lookup returns CDR1 MNHNS and CDR2 SASEGT. With V trimmed by 5 bases and J by 2 bases, 4 bases remained unmatched. The CDR3 contains 14 residues. The CDR3 sequence: CASSLQGANTEAFF. The CDR3, as DNA: TGTGCCAGCAGTCTGCAGGGGGCCAACACTGAAGCTTTCTTT.

V gene TRBV11-2 combines with J gene TRBJ2-7; TRBD2 agrees at 8 bases. The CDR3 is made up of 14 amino acids. Germline V CDR1 and CDR2: SGHAT, FQNNGV. V trimming: 3 bases; J trimming: 3 bases; junction bases outside the gene matches: 4. The CDR3 region has the DNA TGTGCCAGCAGCTTGAGCGGGGGCTTCTACGAGCAGTACGTC. Its protein product is CASSLSGGFYEQYV.

Many counts were recorded for this clonotype. The chain employs TRBV5-4 and TRBJ2-2; 7 bases line up with TRBD2. V trimming: 0 bases; J trimming: 0 bases; junction bases outside the gene matches: 5. Germline V gene data show CDR1 as SGHNT and CDR2 as YYREEE (reference sequence). The CDR3 runs to 17 residues. For the CDR3, the DNA is TGTGCCAGCAGCTTGGTGGGGCGGGGGTCGAACACCGGGGAGCTGTTTTTT. Translated: CASSLVGRGSNTGELFF.

A single count supports this clonotype. The gene calls are TRBV7-9 and TRBJ2-2, with D possibly TRBD2 on 7 matching bases. This CDR3 is built from 16 residues. The germline V gene encodes CDR1 SEHNR and CDR2 FQNEAQ (reference sequence). V was trimmed by 5 bases and J by 4 bases, leaving 17 bases between them. CDR3 nucleotides: TGTGCCAGCAGCCCTCCGGGGGGCGCGAGCACCGGGGAGCTGTTTTTT. Translated, it gives CASSPPGGASTGELFF.

The rearrangement links TRBV28 to TRBJ1-1; D is perhaps TRBD1 (5 bases). The CDR3 consists of 11 residues. Germline V lookup: CDR1 MDHEN, CDR2 SYDVKM. With 10 bases removed from V and 4 bases from J, the gap between germline ends came to 10 bases. This chain's CDR3 is CATVRGTEAFF. For the CDR3, the DNA is TGTGCCACCGTTAGGGGCACTGAAGCTTTCTTT.

This clonotype was seen more than once but under ten times. The chain recombines TRBV6-2 or TRBV6-3 with TRBJ2-7, with D uncertain. There are 12 residues in the CDR3. The V and J ends lost 6 bases and 3 bases respectively, with 9 bases between them. Germline V gene sequence: CDR1 MNHEY, CDR2 SVGEGT. CDR3 DNA: TGTGCCAGCAGCCCCGCATACTACGAGCAGTACTTC. Its translation: CASSPAYYEQYF.

This clonotype has a count of ten or more. The rearrangement joins TRBV12-3 or TRBV12-4 to TRBJ2-3; no clear D. Trimming removed 2 bases from V and 2 bases from J, with 5 bases in between. This CDR3 region has 13 residues. The DNA of the CDR3 is TGTGCCAGCAGTTTAAGAGTCACAGATACGCAGTATTTT. It is translated as CASSLRVTDTQYF.